These 5 T cell receptor beta chains came from one sample sequenced in a study of T cell responses to AZD1222 COVID-19 vaccine. Repertoires were generated with immunoSEQ multiplex PCR, while TCRdb's copy carries only in-frame clones and drops some. The sample has about 140,000 clones, roughly 90% seen once. Sequences were derived from peripheral blood, sampled 28 days after the second AZD1222 dose. The receptors were sampled from an adult who received the AZD1222 COVID-19 vaccine.

This chain links TRBV7-2 with TRBJ2-4, with TRBD1 identical over 9 bases. Germline loops: CDR1 SGHTA, CDR2 FQGNSA. Germline trimming cut 5 bases from V and 8 bases from J; bases unmatched to any gene: 7. This CDR3 region has 14 residues. The CDR3 DNA sequence: TGTGCCAGCAGCCCGGACAGGGGAAGGGACATTCAGTACTTC. Translating it yields CASSPDRGRDIQYF.

The chain uses TRBV24-1 and TRBJ2-1, with TRBD2 identical over 11 bases. The V gene's germline CDR1 is KGHDR and CDR2 SFDVKD. CDR3 length: 16 residues. Trimming removed 3 bases from V and 8 bases from J; junction bases left unmatched: 8. The CDR3 DNA follows: TGTGCCACCAGTGATACCGGGACTAGCGGCAGTGATGAGCAGTTCTTC. This codes for CATSDTGTSGSDEQFF.

The gene calls are TRBV7-9 and TRBJ2-1, with 8 bases identical to TRBD2. Germline-derived CDR1 and CDR2 are SEHNR and FQNEAQ (reference sequence). The CDR3 is made up of 15 amino acids. V shed 5 bases, J shed 0 bases, and the junction held 3 bases outside the gene matches. The CDR3: CASSRSGSSYNEQFF. The CDR3 bases are TGTGCCAGCAGCAGGAGCGGGAGCTCCTACAATGAGCAGTTCTTC.

V is TRBV6-1 and J is TRBJ1-3, with D unresolved. The germline V gene has CDR1 MNHNS and CDR2 SASEGT. The CDR3 spans 15 residues. V was clipped by 1 base and J by 4 bases, with 11 bases between them. This CDR3 is CASSEGRVTGNTIYF. The DNA for the CDR3 is TGTGCCAGCAGTGAAGGACGGGTAACAGGAAACACCATATATTTT.

The rearrangement joins TRBV5-8 to TRBJ1-1; 9 nucleotides align to TRBD1. The V gene's germline CDR1 is SGHTS and CDR2 YDEGEE. V gave up 4 bases and J gave up 3 bases; unmatched junction bases: 1. There are 13 residues in the CDR3. The CDR3 DNA sequence: TGTGCCAGCAGCCGGGACAGGGACACTGAAGCTTTCTTT. Protein product: CASSRDRDTEAFF.